The sequence of this TCR beta chain was determined in a study of blood T cell repertoires in COVID-19. Study details: Sample material is recorded as cDNA or gDNA derived from T cells, B-cell-depleted T cells, or PBMCs.

This clone has a single count. V gave up 6 bases and J gave up 9 bases, with 15 bases separating them. CDR1 and CDR2 from the germline V gene are MNHEY and SMNVEV (reference sequence). The CDR3 sequence is 13 residues long. How the authors handled the data: Nucleated cell number was recorded as an estimate derived from reference gene primer amplification. TCRdb keeps only in-frame clones here, not all; method: immunoSEQ multiplex PCR. V, J and clone size are taken as reported in that table, and D and trimming were inferred from the DNA itself. The sample has about 26,000 clones; 90% are singletons. This clonotype originated in an older man with acute or convalescent COVID-19. The chain links TRBV27 to TRBJ2-1; a weak D match, TRBD2 (5 bases). Sequencing was carried out using peripheral blood. The CDR3 DNA reads TGTGCCAGCAGGAAAGGACTGTTCGCTGAGCAGTTCTTC. Residues: CASRKGLFAEQFF.